What follows are 23 T cell receptor beta chains derived from one specimen sequenced in a study of T cells in Graves' hyperthyroidism and ophthalmopathy. Amplification targeted TCR beta CDR3 regions from RNA transcripts. A first-round RT-PCR of the TCR CDR3 used the HTBI primer set. TCRdb reanalysed the multiplex PCR reads using MiXCR and keeps one entry per CDR3 protein. The sample lists about 480,000 distinct CDR3 sequences, 14% occurring once. What was sequenced was blood. The receptors were sampled from a young woman with Graves' hyperthyroidism.

This clonotype was picked up a small number of times. The V call is TRBV5-1, the J call TRBJ2-7, with D hard to call. The CDR3 length is 13 residues. The V and J ends lost 7 bases and 0 bases respectively, with 11 bases between them. CDR1 is SGHRS, CDR2 YFSETQ, per germline. CDR3 in amino acids: CASGATSSYEQYF. CDR3 nucleotides: TGCGCCAGCGGAGCGACGAGCTCCTACGAGCAGTACTTC.

This clonotype was seen a handful of times. The V call is TRBV9, the J call TRBJ2-4; the match to TRBD2 covers 12 bases. Germline V CDR1 and CDR2: SGDLS, YYNGEE. This CDR3 region has 21 residues. V gave up 0 bases and J gave up 1 base; unmatched junction bases: 14. The CDR3 DNA sequence: TGTGCCAGCAGCGTAGAAGATAGACTAGCGGGAGAGATCGGGGCCAAAAACATTCAGTACTTC. Translated: CASSVEDRLAGEIGAKNIQYF.

There are many counts of this clonotype. V and J are TRBV5-8 and TRBJ1-4, with D possibly being TRBD1 (6 bases). The CDR3 runs 15 residues. V lost 3 bases, J lost 5 bases, and 14 bases lay in between. Germline loops: CDR1 SGHTS, CDR2 YDEGEE. CDR3: CASSWLGQPNEKLFF. In DNA, the CDR3 is TGTGCCAGCAGCTGGTTGGGACAACCGAATGAAAAACTGTTTTTT.

V gene TRBV6-5 combines with J gene TRBJ2-2; D is unclear. Germline assignment: CDR1 MNHEY and CDR2 SVGAGI. The V gene lost 0 bases and the J gene lost 1 base, with 6 bases spanning the gap. The CDR3 is 15 amino acids. Here the CDR3 DNA reads TGTGCCAGCAGTTACTCAAACTTGAACACCGGGGAGCTGTTTTTT. Its protein is CASSYSNLNTGELFF.

In this sample, this clonotype turned up many times. The gene calls are TRBV6-2 or TRBV6-3 and TRBJ1-5; D possibly corresponds to TRBD1 (6 bases). This CDR3 spans 15 amino acids. V lost 5 bases and J lost 6, with 17 bases in between. CDR1 is MNHEY and CDR2 is SVGEGT in the germline V gene. CDR3 DNA sequence: TGTGCCAGCAGTCTACAGGGAGAGATGGGTCAGCCCCAGCATTTT. As protein: CASSLQGEMGQPQHF.

Ten or more counts support this clonotype. The gene calls are TRBV12-3 or TRBV12-4 and TRBJ2-3; the match to TRBD2 covers 7 bases. This CDR3 has 16 amino acids. V shed 2 bases and J 4 bases; nucleotides not matched to a gene: 9. The CDR3 DNA sequence: TGTGCCAGCAGTTTAACCCGACTAGCCGAGGCAGATACGCAGTATTTT. Translation: CASSLTRLAEADTQYF.

This clonotype came up a few times. This chain connects TRBV7-9 to TRBJ1-2; D unresolved. Germline assignment: CDR1 SEHNR and CDR2 FQNEAQ (reference sequence). The CDR3 runs 12 residues. The V gene lost 5 bases and the J gene lost 3 bases, with 7 bases spanning the gap. CDR3 DNA sequence: TGTGCCAGCAGCCCGCTGGACTATGGCTACACCTTC. Protein sequence: CASSPLDYGYTF. The whole variable domain, remainder taken from reference TRBV7-9 and TRBJ1-2, is DTGVSQNPRHKITKRGQNVTFRCDPISEHNRLYWYRQTLGQGPEFLTYFQNEAQLEKSRLLSDRFSAERPKGSFSTLEIQRTEQGDSAMYLCASSPLDYGYTFGSGTRLTVV.

This clonotype was observed many times. This sequence joins TRBV7-9 and TRBJ1-1; D is perhaps TRBD1 (6 bases). The CDR3 runs to 14 residues. Germline values: CDR1 SEHNR, CDR2 FQNEAQ (reference sequence). The V and J ends lost 3 bases and 3 bases respectively, with 11 bases between them. CDR3 in amino acids: CASSFTGLDTEAFF. DNA of the CDR3: TGTGCCAGCAGCTTCACAGGGCTGGACACTGAAGCTTTCTTT.

The sample holds many counts of this clonotype. This sequence joins TRBV20-1 and TRBJ1-1; D is unresolved. Germline CDR1 reads DFQATT; CDR2 reads SNEGSKA (reference sequence). CDR3 size: 12 residues. V lost 1 base and J 4 bases, leaving 7 bases between the germline ends. The CDR3 DNA follows: TGCAGTGCTAGAGGGGGTGGCACTGAAGCTTTCTTT. As protein: CSARGGGTEAFF.

This clonotype was seen only a few times. The chain joins TRBV30 to TRBJ2-7; possible D gene TRBD1, 5 bases. CDR3 length: 13 amino acids. V dropped 2 bases and J dropped 2 bases, with 10 bases sitting between them. CDR1 is GTSNPN and CDR2 is SVGIG in the germline V gene (reference sequence). Here the CDR3 reads CAWSLGVTYEQYF. DNA of the CDR3: TGTGCCTGGAGTCTAGGGGTTACCTACGAGCAGTACTTC.

This clonotype has at least ten counts. This chain uses TRBV12-3 or TRBV12-4 with TRBJ2-7; D is unresolved. V lost 3 bases and J 9 bases, leaving 18 bases between the germline ends. The CDR3 length is 14 residues. The CDR3 spells CASSFGFEDWGQYF. CDR3 DNA: TGTGCCAGCAGTTTTGGTTTTGAAGATTGGGGGCAGTACTTC.

V and J are TRBV5-1 and TRBJ1-4, with 9 positions matching TRBD1. V lost 0 bases, J lost 4 bases, and 7 bases stayed unmatched. The CDR3 is 17 amino acids. Germline-derived CDR1 and CDR2 are SGHRS and YFSETQ. The DNA of the CDR3 is TGCGCCAGCAGCTTGGAGGGACAGGGCTTTGGTAATGAAAAACTGTTTTTT. The encoded protein is CASSLEGQGFGNEKLFF.

This clonotype was counted at least ten times. The chain recombines TRBV2 with TRBJ1-2, with D hard to call. The V end lost 11 bases, the J end lost 4 bases, and 17 bases lay between the germline ends. Germline loops: CDR1 SNHLY, CDR2 FYNNEI. The CDR3 extends over 13 amino acids. The CDR3 loop is CASGRQSGYGYTF. CDR3 DNA sequence: TGTGCCTCAGGTCGGCAATCAGGCTATGGCTACACCTTC.

This clonotype occurred many times. V and J are TRBV6-1 and TRBJ2-1; maybe TRBD2 (6 bases). V lost 5 bases and J 0 bases, leaving 11 bases between the germline ends. CDR1 and CDR2 from the germline V gene are MNHNS and SASEGT. The CDR3 spans 15 residues. The CDR3 DNA reads as TGTGCCAGCAGTTCGGAGGGGAGCTCCTACAATGAGCAGTTCTTC. Translated, it gives CASSSEGSSYNEQFF.

As regards this clonotype: This may be a read error: a much more frequent sequence differs by one nucleotide. The chain uses TRBV28 and TRBJ2-5; the D gene is possibly TRBD2 (5 bases). The CDR3 extends over 14 amino acids. Germline CDR1 reads MDHEN; CDR2 reads SYDVKM. The CDR3 region is CAGSLSGIQETQYF. DNA for the CDR3: TGTGCCGGCAGTTTATCCGGGATACAAGAGACCCAGTACTTC.

This clonotype appeared many times. The chain's CDR3 is CASSPFESYSNQPQHF. Here the CDR3 DNA reads TGTGCCAGCTCACCATTTGAGAGTTATAGCAATCAGCCCCAGCATTTT. This sequence joins TRBV18 and TRBJ1-5; D is undetermined. The CDR3 extends over 16 amino acids. Trimming shortened V by 2 bases and J by 0 bases, and 11 bases separated the two germline ends. From germline, CDR1 is KGHSH and CDR2 LQKENI. Full variable domain (rest looked up from reference TRBV18 and TRBJ1-5): NAGVMQNPRHLVRRRGQEARLRCSPMKGHSHVYWYRQLPEEGLKFMVYLQKENIIDESGMPKERFSAEFPKEGPSILRIQQVVRGDSAAYFCASSPFESYSNQPQHFGDGTRLSIL.

This clonotype was counted a few times. The chain has TRBV7-9 and TRBJ1-1, with D possibly matching TRBD1 (5 bases). V shed 4 bases and J shed 7 bases, with 10 bases lying between them. The CDR3 consists of 12 residues. Germline assignment: CDR1 SEHNR and CDR2 FQNEAQ (reference sequence). CDR3 bases: TGTGCCAGCAGCTGGACAATTTTTGAAGCTTTCTTT. Encoded protein: CASSWTIFEAFF.

At least ten counts were recorded for this clonotype. The chain combines TRBV10-3 with TRBJ1-3; the D gene is possibly TRBD1 (5 bases). CDR1 is ENHRY, CDR2 SYGVKD, per germline. Trimming removed 4 bases at V and 0 bases at J, with 19 bases between. The CDR3 is 18 residues long. CDR3 amino acids: CAISGLIPGPSSGNTIYF. DNA for the CDR3: TGTGCCATCAGTGGCCTGATTCCGGGACCGTCCTCTGGAAACACCATATATTTT.

The chain couples TRBV12-3 or TRBV12-4 to TRBJ2-7, with D tentatively TRBD1 (5 bases). V lost 5 bases to trimming and J lost 5 bases, with 10 bases between them. CDR3 length: 12 amino acids. CDR3 nucleotide sequence: TGTGCCAGCAGTCCCGAACAGGACGAGCAGTACGTC. Amino acids: CASSPEQDEQYV.

The sample holds many counts of this clonotype. This sequence joins TRBV3-1 and TRBJ2-5; 8 bases map to TRBD1. The germline V gene has CDR1 LGHDT and CDR2 YNNKEL (reference sequence). Trimming at V came to 1 base and at J to 4 bases, leaving 5 bases not matched to a gene. The CDR3 extends over 15 amino acids. For the CDR3, the DNA is TGTGCCAGCAGCCAAGTCAGGGGGCGAGGAGAGACCCAGTACTTC. Its protein product is CASSQVRGRGETQYF.

The chain has TRBV5-6 and TRBJ2-3, with TRBD2 as a possible D gene (6 bases). The CDR3 loop spans 19 amino acids. Germline V gene sequence: CDR1 SGHDT, CDR2 YYEEEE. V lost 2 bases and J lost 2, with 24 bases in between. The CDR3 sequence is CASSFGRGLQVSVTDTQYF. The CDR3 DNA follows: TGTGCCAGCAGCTTCGGGCGGGGACTTCAGGTTAGCGTCACAGATACGCAGTATTTT.

Ten or more counts support this clonotype. The chain links TRBV27 to TRBJ2-1, with a weak D call TRBD2 (6 bases). Trimming cost V 7 bases and J 3 bases, with 19 bases left between them. Germline V CDR1 and CDR2: MNHEY, SMNVEV (reference sequence). This CDR3 contains 16 residues. In nucleotides, the CDR3 is TGTGCCAGCAAGGGAATCGGGACTTACTTCTACAATGAGCAGTTCTTC. This encodes CASKGIGTYFYNEQFF.

CDR3 in DNA: TGTGCCAGCAGCTCCCCCCTGGGTAGCGGGATAAGCACAGATACGCAGTATTTT. It encodes CASSSPLGSGISTDTQYF. The chain uses TRBV5-6 and TRBJ2-3; 8 bases align to TRBD2. The CDR3 runs to 18 residues. The V and J ends lost 3 bases and 0 bases, in that order; junction bases with no gene match: 12. Germline CDR1 and CDR2: SGHDT and YYEEEE.